This T cell receptor beta chain stems from a study of type 1 and type 2 diabetes patients. General study findings and limits: In type 2 diabetes, highly-expanded CD4+ clones took a median around 4.1% of reads.

The CDR3 has 14 residues. Trimming pared 2 bases from V and 5 bases from J, leaving 10 bases between. The PCR template was genomic DNA. The TCR beta CDR3 region was amplified using 30 forward and 13 reverse primers. TCRdb re-called the multiplex PCR reads through MiXCR, storing one row per CDR3 protein. The data show about 270,000 distinct CDR3 sequences, around 47% seen once. Notes on this clonotype: The antigen is not known.

This chain joins TRBV12-3 or TRBV12-4 and TRBJ1-5; D unresolved. This TCR derives from a man younger than 35 with type 2 diabetes. The sample comprised peripheral blood mononuclear cells (PBMCs). The CDR3 region is CASSLIGSYQPQHF. The CDR3 region has the DNA TGTGCCAGCAGTTTAATAGGAAGCTATCAGCCCCAGCATTTT.